This T cell receptor beta chain stems from a study of T cell responses to AZD1222 COVID-19 vaccine. At the level of the study: Doses given second, at about 4 or about 12 weeks, were pooled.

Study outcomes and limitations: Nearly half of spike-specific TCRs reportedly go after variant regions that carry no mutations.

As concerns this clone: The target antigen is unknown.

Only in-frame clones appear in the TCRdb table, and some are missing; sequencing was by immunoSEQ multiplex PCR. Of around 100,000 clones in the sample, about 86% were seen once. The sample was peripheral blood, taken on day 0 of AZD1222 vaccination. The TCR comes from an adult in good health.

In DNA, the CDR3 is TGTGCCAGCAGCTCCGGGAGGGCCGCCGGGGAGCTGTTTTTT. This gives the protein CASSSGRAAGELFF. The chain carries TRBV11-2 and TRBJ2-2; 8 bases align to TRBD2. Germline CDR1 SGHAT, CDR2 FQNNGV. The CDR3 runs 14 residues. J gave up 6 bases and V 4 bases, and 4 bases lay outside the gene matches.